These T cell receptor beta chains were read from a single sample in a study of T-cell memory formation after mild COVID-19. TCRdb used MiXCR to reprocess the 5' RACE reads, holding one entry per CDR3 protein. The table has approximately 60,000 distinct CDR3 sequences, approximately 9% seen once. The specimen sequenced was PBMCs or a T cell subset sorted from them (not recorded which). These TCRs come from a man in his late teens or twenties who had mild COVID-19 (a few samples of this study predate the infection). Cell type and time point are not known. CDR3s include the opening cysteine and the closing phenylalanine or tryptophan. Each record gives: clone size, V gene, D gene, J gene, CDR3 protein, CDR3 DNA. A D gene is named only where the DNA matches it firmly. A clone size is listed for some rows: how often the clone was seen (once, few, many), or a class if it is expanded.

many	TRBV10-3	TRBD2	TRBJ2-1	CAISEPERGGYNEQFF	TGTGCCATCAGTGAGCCCGAGCGGGGGGGGTACAATGAGCAGTTCTTC
few	TRBV27	-	TRBJ2-3	CASSLSQGAGEDTQYF	TGTGCCAGCAGTTTATCGCAGGGGGCGGGGGAAGATACGCAGTATTTT
few	TRBV10-3	-	TRBJ1-1	CAAGDTEAFF	TGTGCCGCGGGGGACACTGAAGCTTTCTTT
few	TRBV12-3/TRBV12-4	-	TRBJ2-1	CASSLVQGNEQFF	TGTGCCAGCAGTTTAGTACAGGGCAATGAGCAGTTCTTC
-	TRBV18	TRBD1	TRBJ2-7	CASSTRATGGYEQYF	TGTGCCAGCTCAACTAGGGCTACAGGGGGATACGAGCAGTACTTC
-	TRBV12-3/TRBV12-4	TRBD1	TRBJ1-5	CASRVTGGEPQHF	TGTGCCAGCAGGGTGACAGGGGGCGAGCCCCAGCATTTT
-	TRBV7-9	-	TRBJ1-2	CASSFSGIRYTF	TGTGCCAGCAGCTTTTCCGGGATCCGCTACACCTTC
-	TRBV20-1	TRBD2	TRBJ2-7	CSAASSGSYEQYF	TGCAGTGCCGCGAGTAGCGGGAGTTACGAGCAGTACTTC
few	TRBV20-1	-	TRBJ1-1	CSAKTRDNIPKWCFF	TGCAGTGCTAAGACCCGGGACAATATCCCGAAATGGTGCTTCTTT
many	TRBV29-1	-	TRBJ2-3	CSVTGQGPGTDTQYF	TGCAGCGTCACGGGGCAGGGGCCTGGCACAGATACGCAGTATTTT
many	TRBV20-1	TRBD2	TRBJ2-1	CSASPVERGLNEQFF	TGCAGTGCTTCCCCGGTGGAGCGGGGCCTTAATGAGCAGTTCTTC
few	TRBV5-1	-	TRBJ1-1	CASSLEWNTEAFF	TGCGCCAGCAGCTTGGAGTGGAACACTGAAGCTTTCTTT
once	TRBV20-1	TRBD1	TRBJ1-5	CSARPGQGYNQPQHF	TGCAGTGCTAGACCTGGACAGGGGTACAATCAGCCCCAGCATTTT
-	TRBV7-2	TRBD1	TRBJ2-2	CASSSGQAGNTGELFF	TGTGCCAGCAGCTCAGGACAGGCGGGGAACACCGGGGAGCTGTTTTTT
few	TRBV7-2	TRBD2	TRBJ2-1	CASSYGKAGGRSYNEQFF	TGTGCCAGCAGCTACGGGAAAGCGGGGGGTAGATCCTACAATGAGCAGTTCTTC
few	TRBV28	-	TRBJ1-5	CASSSQGRGRNQPQHF	TGTGCCAGCAGTTCACAGGGTAGGGGACGCAATCAGCCCCAGCATTTT